A selection of T cell receptor beta chains follows, all from one sample in a study of control samples from healthy donors and cancer patients. Some clones are missing from TCRdb's copy, which holds only in-frame ones; the method was immunoSEQ multiplex PCR. This sample has about 99,000 clones; approximately 90% occur once, and the top ten carry approximately 19%. Material: PBMCs. The receptors come from a man aged 55 to 70 with lung cancer. CDR3s include the opening cysteine and the closing phenylalanine or tryptophan. A D gene is named only where the DNA matches it firmly. The listing skips clone size in some rows; elsewhere it reads once, few, many or a size class.

j_call	d_call	clone_size	v_call	cdr3_aa	cdr3_nt
TRBJ2-1	NA	once	TRBV15	CATSAIYNEQFF	TGTGCCACCAGCGCTATCTACAATGAGCAGTTCTTC
TRBJ1-1	NA	few	TRBV4-1	CASRGVTANTEAFF	TGCGCCAGCAGGGGGGTTACAGCGAACACTGAAGCTTTCTTT
TRBJ1-1	NA	NA	TRBV2	CASKRMNTEAFF	TGTGCCAGCAAACGCATGAACACTGAAGCTTTCTTT
TRBJ2-2	NA	NA	TRBV5-6	CASSLRAAGTGELFF	TGTGCCAGCAGCTTACGGGCGGCGGGCACCGGGGAGCTGTTTTTT
TRBJ1-1	NA	NA	TRBV6-5	CASRGVLLTEAFF	TGTGCCAGCAGGGGGGTATTGTTGACTGAAGCTTTCTTT
TRBJ2-3	NA	once	TRBV9	CASARDTGPDTQYF	TGTGCCAGCGCGAGGGATACAGGGCCAGATACGCAGTATTTT
TRBJ1-1	NA	NA	TRBV12-3/TRBV12-4	CASSLLRVTEAFF	TGTGCCAGCAGTTTACTCCGCGTCACTGAAGCTTTCTTT
TRBJ1-1	NA	NA	TRBV21-1	CASSTRTGDTEAFF	TGTGCCAGCAGCACTAGGACAGGGGACACTGAAGCTTTCTTT
TRBJ1-2	NA	NA	TRBV7-9	CASSLPGNGYTF	TGTGCCAGCAGCTTACCCGGGAATGGCTACACCTTC
TRBJ1-1	NA	NA	TRBV7-9	CASSFVSGVGTEAFF	TGTGCCAGCAGCTTTGTTTCGGGGGTGGGCACTGAAGCTTTCTTT
TRBJ2-2	NA	NA	TRBV13	CASSQAGLNTGELFF	TGTGCCAGCAGCCAAGCAGGGCTGAACACCGGGGAGCTGTTTTTT
TRBJ2-1	TRBD2	NA	TRBV29-1	CSVDISTLAGTNEQFF	TGCAGCGTTGATATCTCAACCCTAGCGGGGACAAATGAGCAGTTCTTC
TRBJ2-5	NA	NA	TRBV5-4	CASSWRGDQETQYF	TGTGCCAGCAGCTGGAGGGGTGACCAAGAGACCCAGTACTTC
TRBJ1-6	NA	NA	TRBV7-3	CASSLTFANSPLHF	TGTGCCAGCAGCTTAACGTTCGCCAATTCACCCCTCCACTTT
TRBJ2-7	TRBD1	NA	TRBV9	CASSGDRNSYEQYF	TGTGCCAGCAGCGGGGACAGGAACTCCTACGAGCAGTACTTC
TRBJ2-3	NA	NA	TRBV7-9	CASSPRVTDTQYF	TGTGCCAGCAGCCCCAGGGTCACAGATACGCAGTATTTT
TRBJ2-2	NA	once	TRBV6-6	CASSYWQSNTGELFF	TGTGCCAGCAGTTACTGGCAGTCGAACACCGGGGAGCTGTTTTTT
TRBJ1-1	NA	NA	TRBV9	CASSPFGETTEAFF	TGTGCCAGCAGCCCCTTCGGGGAGACCACTGAAGCTTTCTTT
TRBJ1-2	TRBD1	NA	TRBV5-1	CASSPAGQGAGYGYTF	TGCGCCAGCAGCCCGGCGGGGCAGGGGGCAGGCTATGGCTACACCTTC
TRBJ2-3	NA	NA	TRBV6-5	CASSFEGGGRDTQYF	TGTGCCAGCAGTTTCGAGGGAGGGGGTAGGGATACGCAGTATTTT
TRBJ1-2	NA	NA	TRBV21-1	CASSAWLGDRANNYGYTF	TGTGCCAGCAGCGCCTGGTTGGGGGACAGGGCGAATAACTATGGCTACACCTTC
TRBJ2-6	TRBD1	NA	TRBV9	CASSPGTGFSGANVLTF	TGTGCCAGCAGCCCCGGGACAGGTTTCTCTGGGGCCAACGTCCTGACTTTC
TRBJ1-5	NA	NA	TRBV30	CAWSEDQNQPQHF	TGTGCCTGGAGTGAGGACCAAAATCAGCCCCAGCATTTT
TRBJ1-1	NA	NA	TRBV7-2	CASSLSGGYTEAFF	TGTGCCAGCAGCTTATCCGGGGGATACACTGAAGCTTTCTTT
TRBJ2-1	TRBD1	once	TRBV6-1	CASSETVYGQGAYNEQFF	TGTGCCAGCAGTGAAACAGTATATGGACAGGGGGCCTACAATGAGCAGTTCTTC
TRBJ2-3	NA	once	TRBV5-1	CASSLRRLSSTDTQYF	TGCGCCAGCAGCTTGCGACGTCTGTCTAGCACAGATACGCAGTATTTT
TRBJ1-1	NA	NA	TRBV3-1/TRBV3-2	CASSQGTLNTEAFF	TGTGCCAGCAGCCAAGGGACCTTGAACACTGAAGCTTTCTTT
TRBJ1-2	TRBD1	NA	TRBV7-9	CASSPGQGNYGYTF	TGTGCCAGCAGCCCTGGACAGGGCAACTATGGCTACACCTTC
TRBJ2-5	TRBD2	NA	TRBV10-2	CASRPIGGVQETQYF	TGCGCCAGCAGACCGATCGGGGGGGTCCAAGAGACCCAGTACTTC
TRBJ1-5	NA	NA	TRBV5-6	CASSQTGDNQPQHF	TGTGCCAGCAGCCAGACAGGAGATAATCAGCCCCAGCATTTT
TRBJ2-3	NA	NA	TRBV3-1/TRBV3-2	CASSPRAGATTDTQYF	TGTGCCAGCAGCCCGCGGGCAGGGGCGACCACAGATACGCAGTATTTT
TRBJ1-1	NA	NA	TRBV18	CASSSVMNTEAFF	TGTGCCAGCTCATCCGTCATGAACACTGAAGCTTTCTTT
TRBJ1-2	NA	NA	TRBV5-1	CASSLQLDENYGYTF	TGCGCCAGCAGCTTACAGTTGGATGAGAACTATGGCTACACCTTC
TRBJ2-3	NA	once	TRBV6-2/TRBV6-3	CASSYGQLTDTQYF	TGTGCCAGCAGTTACGGGCAGCTCACAGATACGCAGTATTTT
TRBJ2-4	TRBD2	NA	TRBV3-1/TRBV3-2	CASSLIGGAAKNIQYF	TGTGCCAGCAGCCTCATCGGGGGGGCCGCCAAAAACATTCAGTACTTC
TRBJ1-1	NA	NA	TRBV5-1	CASSEWTGMNTEAFF	TGCGCCAGCAGCGAATGGACCGGCATGAACACTGAAGCTTTCTTT
TRBJ2-1	TRBD1	NA	TRBV9	CASSNFRQGNHEQFF	TGTGCCAGCAGCAATTTCAGACAGGGGAATCATGAGCAGTTCTTC
TRBJ2-6	NA	NA	TRBV9	CASSVRSGANVLTF	TGTGCCAGCAGCGTAAGAAGTGGGGCCAACGTCCTGACTTTC
TRBJ2-2	NA	NA	TRBV18	CASSPVLGQNTGELFF	TGTGCCAGCTCACCGGTCCTTGGGCAGAACACCGGGGAGCTGTTTTTT
TRBJ1-6	TRBD1	NA	TRBV7-3	CASSMTGGQSPLHF	TGTGCCAGCAGCATGACAGGGGGGCAGTCACCCCTCCACTTT
TRBJ2-3	TRBD2	once	TRBV24-1	CATGQTSGVPDTQYF	TGTGCCACCGGTCAGACTAGCGGGGTCCCGGATACGCAGTATTTT
TRBJ1-2	TRBD1	few	TRBV30	CAWGITGTGVYGYTF	TGTGCCTGGGGTATCACCGGGACAGGGGTTTATGGCTACACCTTC
TRBJ1-3	TRBD1	NA	TRBV9	CASSSGTGGSGNTIYF	TGTGCCAGCAGCTCCGGGACAGGGGGCTCTGGAAACACCATATATTTT
TRBJ1-2	NA	NA	TRBV24-1	CATSQGLHGYTF	TGTGCCACCAGTCAGGGGCTTCATGGCTACACCTTC
TRBJ1-4	NA	NA	TRBV7-9	CASSLAGVREKLFF	TGTGCCAGCAGCTTAGCGGGGGTTCGTGAAAAACTGTTTTTT
TRBJ2-4	NA	NA	TRBV24-1	CATSDSQGGLAKNIQYF	TGTGCCACCAGTGATTCCCAGGGGGGACTAGCCAAAAACATTCAGTACTTC
TRBJ1-6	NA	NA	TRBV5-4	CASSLDRVSPLHF	TGTGCCAGCAGCTTGGATCGGGTGTCACCCCTCCACTTT
TRBJ2-7	NA	NA	TRBV11-2	CASSLSTAGAYEQYF	TGTGCCAGCAGCTTAAGTACGGCAGGGGCCTACGAGCAGTACTTC
TRBJ2-5	NA	NA	TRBV2	CASGRPAHGAQETQYF	TGTGCCAGCGGACGGCCAGCCCACGGGGCCCAAGAGACCCAGTACTTC
TRBJ1-2	NA	NA	TRBV6-1	CASSEAGSPNYGYTF	TGTGCCAGCAGTGAAGCTGGGTCACCTAACTATGGCTACACCTTC
TRBJ1-5	TRBD1	NA	TRBV6-6	CASTGQGTNNQPQHF	TGTGCCAGCACCGGACAGGGAACAAACAATCAGCCCCAGCATTTT
TRBJ2-3	NA	NA	TRBV3-1/TRBV3-2	CASSQGVLSTDTQYF	TGTGCCAGCAGCCAAGGGGTGCTATCCACAGATACGCAGTATTTT
TRBJ2-1	TRBD2	once	TRBV7-3	CASSLAGGYNEQFF	TGTGCCAGCAGCCTAGCGGGGGGCTACAATGAGCAGTTCTTC
TRBJ1-5	NA	NA	TRBV18	CASSPGRQNQPQHF	TGTGCCAGCTCACCGGGACGGCAAAATCAGCCCCAGCATTTT